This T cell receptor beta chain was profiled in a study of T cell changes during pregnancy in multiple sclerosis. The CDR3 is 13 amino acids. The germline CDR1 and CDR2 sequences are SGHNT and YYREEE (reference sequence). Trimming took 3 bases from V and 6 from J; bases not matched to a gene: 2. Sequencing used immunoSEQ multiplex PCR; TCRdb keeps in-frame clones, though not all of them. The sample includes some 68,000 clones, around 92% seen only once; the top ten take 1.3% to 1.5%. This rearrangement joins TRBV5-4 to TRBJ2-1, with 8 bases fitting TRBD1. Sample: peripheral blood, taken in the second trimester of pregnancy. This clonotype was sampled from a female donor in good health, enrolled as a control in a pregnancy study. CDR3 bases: TGTGCCAGCAGCTCGACAGGGGCCAATGAGCAGTTCTTC. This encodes CASSSTGANEQFF.